This T cell receptor beta chain was found in a study of blood T cell repertoires in COVID-19. Background on the study: Acute and convalescent COVID-19 samples came from the United States, Italy and Spain. The cDNA or gDNA used as material had been derived from T cells, B-cell-depleted T cells, or PBMCs.

In the source study's methods: For nucleated cells, counts were estimated from reference gene primer amplification. Assay: immunoSEQ multiplex PCR; the TCRdb copy retains only in-frame clones and omits some. The V and J calls and clone size come from that table; D and trimming were worked out from the DNA. The profile shows 240,000 or so clones, about 70% of them singletons. Germline CDR1 SGHNT, CDR2 YYREEE (reference sequence). V trimming: 9 bases; J trimming: 2 bases; junction bases outside the gene matches: 17. The CDR3 runs to 18 residues. The chain uses TRBV5-4 and TRBJ2-6, with TRBD1 identical over 7 bases. Sequencing used peripheral blood. This receptor was identified in an elderly woman with acute or convalescent COVID-19. The CDR3 nucleotides are TGTGCCACCCCAGAGACAGGGTTCAGAGGAACTGGGGCCAACGTCCTGACTTTC. Amino acids: CATPETGFRGTGANVLTF.